The rows below give T cell receptor beta chains drawn from one sample of a study of CD8 T cells in ankylosing spondylitis. TCRdb re-called the 5' RACE reads with MiXCR, one entry per CDR3 protein. This sample carries 250,000 to 400,000 distinct CDR3 sequences, about 9.9% of them seen once, and the ten largest clones take roughly 9.5%. The sample consisted of blood, either unsorted or a sorted T cell fraction (not recorded which). The origin of the receptors is a female donor with ankylosing spondylitis or in good health (not recorded which). The CDR3 runs from the conserved cysteine through the conserved F or W. Each record gives: CDR3 length, clone size, D gene, V gene, J gene, CDR3 DNA, CDR3 protein. The D gene is left open where the match is weak. Size is stated for part of the rows, as once, few or many counts, or as a class when the clone is expanded.

13	-	-	TRBV4-3	TRBJ1-4	TGCGCCAGCAGCCAAGGAGCAGGGATTGGGCTGTTTTTT	CASSQGAGIGLFF
12	many	-	TRBV7-8	TRBJ2-7	TGTGCCAGCAGCTTAGACAGCCCCGAGCAGTACTTC	CASSLDSPEQYF
16	many	-	TRBV7-8	TRBJ2-1	TGTGCCAGCAGCTTAGGTCCCCTGTCCACTTACAATGAGCAGTTCTTC	CASSLGPLSTYNEQFF
16	many	-	TRBV5-1	TRBJ1-1	TGCGCCAGCAGCTTGGGGGTGGGTGTTGTGGACACTGAAGCTTTCTTT	CASSLGVGVVDTEAFF
16	-	TRBD1	TRBV6-1	TRBJ1-5	TGTGCCAGCAGTGAAGTTATGGGACAGGGGTATCAGCCCCAGCATTTT	CASSEVMGQGYQPQHF
14	many	TRBD2	TRBV5-1	TRBJ2-5	TGCGCCAGCAAGGTCGGGAGGACCGAAGAGACCCAGTACTTC	CASKVGRTEETQYF
12	many	-	TRBV12-3/TRBV12-4	TRBJ2-3	TGTGCCAGCGGGGTCCGCACAGATACGCAGTATTTT	CASGVRTDTQYF
16	many	-	TRBV12-3/TRBV12-4	TRBJ1-3	TGTGCCAGCAGTTTCGAGGGTCTAATCTCTGGAAACACCATATATTTT	CASSFEGLISGNTIYF
13	many	TRBD1	TRBV5-4	TRBJ1-1	TGTGCCAGCAGCTCAGGACAGGGGACGCGAGCTTTCTTT	CASSSGQGTRAFF
16	many	TRBD2	TRBV20-1	TRBJ2-5	TGCAGTGCTAGGACTAGCGGGGCGATCCTTACAGAGACCCAGTACTTC	CSARTSGAILTETQYF
14	many	-	TRBV20-1	TRBJ2-7	TGCAGTGCGGGAGGACAGGGAGGGCCCTACGAGCAGTACTTC	CSAGGQGGPYEQYF
14	few	-	TRBV20-1	TRBJ2-3	TGCAGTGCTAATCGGGGGCCGAGCACAGATACGCAGTATTTT	CSANRGPSTDTQYF
15	few	-	TRBV7-2	TRBJ2-7	TGTGCCAGCAGCTTGGCCGGGTCAAAGTCCTACGAGCAGTACTTC	CASSLAGSKSYEQYF
19	-	TRBD2	TRBV24-1	TRBJ2-5	TGTGCCACCAGTGATTTGCCGGGACTAGCGGGAGGGCCATCGGAGACCCAGTACTTC	CATSDLPGLAGGPSETQYF